The entry below gives a single T cell receptor (beta chain) sequence along with its context. Its antigen is unknown. The sample holds no much larger clone one base away, and base qualities are not on file. As encoded in the germline V gene, CDR1 is SGDLS while CDR2 is YYNGEE. Taken from cysteine to phenylalanine, the CDR3 has 13 residues. Only the CDR3 part of the read is kept: 39 bases, read in frame from the first base. Trimming removed 6 bases from V and 5 bases from J, leaving 15 bases between the germline ends. To make first-strand cDNA, Superscript III was used along with a set of TRAV- and TRBV-specific primers so that both the TCRalpha and TCRbeta chains were covered. TCRs were amplified with Phusion for roughly 20 PCR cycles using a constant-region primer together with the adapter attached to the V primers. The isolated mRNA was amplified using the MessageAmp II aRNA Amplification Kit, with in vitro transcription performed for around 16 hours at 37 degrees C. mRNA for TCR sequencing was isolated with the Dynabeads mRNA DIRECT Purification Kit. A second roughly 25-cycle Phusion PCR added indexed Illumina adapters, and products were purified with AMPure XP beads. The original methods were these. Custom Perl scripts pooled TCR sequences encoding the same protein, removed out-of-frame sequences and computed each clonotype's abundance. Any TCR sequence supported by only a single read was excluded from analysis. Among the metrics used to describe the repertoires were Shannon entropy, Gini index, clonality, richness, and the frequency of TCRs shared between repertoires. TCRdb ran its own pipeline on the public reads, namely fastp trimming at Q25 and MiXCR clone calling, and kept in-frame beta chains. Rows are unified per CDR3 protein, each entry keeping the most common DNA and genes. The authors' filters were not applied to this entry. In this sample the table shows some 11,000 distinct CDR3 sequences, roughly half of which occur a single time. The ten most abundant clones make up 7% to 8.5% of the sample.

These data are taken from a study of low-dose radiotherapy and immunotherapy resistance in tumors (dated by TCRdb to the early 2020s). Background on the whole study: In Cohort 1, 0.5 Gy per fraction was delivered every 2 weeks, and a total PTV dose of 6.5 Gy was prescribed. Patients in Cohort 2 were given 1 Gy per fraction every two weeks, for a total of 13 Gy across 26 weeks. Nivolumab and ipilimumab were both given intravenously, with nivolumab at a 240 mg flat dose every two weeks and ipilimumab at 1 mg/kg every six weeks. Every two weeks, patients got intravenous cyclophosphamide at 200 mg/m2, given one day ahead of each radiation and immunotherapy administration. Patients took aspirin 300 mg orally once daily for four cycles, starting on cycle 1 day 1. Trial participants were not randomized into treatment groups. The translational analysis covered eight patients: three from the first dose cohort and the first five from the second dose cohort.

Donors were enrolled in RACIN, a single-arm phase I dose-escalation trial combining nivolumab, ipilimumab, aspirin, low-dose cyclophosphamide and low-dose radiotherapy. Patients were eligible if they had advanced solid tumors that were TIL-negative. This receptor chain uses TRBV9 and TRBJ2-7; TRBD2 is a weak D gene call, 5 bases matching. The sequence derives from a human donor with advanced metastatic prostate, ovarian, gallbladder or colorectal cancer (not recorded which). This table probably holds off-target reads from a library built for another chain. The encoded CDR3 is CASNRPFGNEQYF. The nucleotide sequence reads as follows: TGTGCCAGCAACAGACCCTTCGGGAACGAGCAGTACTTC.